The clone carrying this T cell receptor beta chain was seen once. The data derive from a study of shared clonotypes between healthy human individuals. Genomic DNA of every subset was divided equally among multiple immunoSEQ plates. Original processing notes: ImmunoSEQ gave junction-only sequences without quality scores, so filtering differed. The table came from immunoSEQ multiplex PCR; TCRdb's copy has only in-frame clones and leaves some out. V and J calls and clone size are those listed in that table; D and trimming were worked out from the DNA. The sample includes about 450,000 clones, 70% to 80% of them seen just once. This CDR3 comprises 17 residues. Germline assignment: CDR1 LNHDA and CDR2 SQIVND (reference sequence). The V and J ends lost 5 bases and 0 bases, in that order; junction bases with no gene match: 6.

The TCR originated in a woman aged 40 to 50 in good health. Some clones in this sample may be carry-over from other donors' samples. The sequencing input was PBMCs. V usage is TRBV19 and J usage is TRBJ2-6; 8 bases map to TRBD1. This CDR3 reads CASSSGQAPSGANVLTF. CDR3 in DNA: TGTGCCAGTAGTTCGGGACAGGCCCCCTCTGGGGCCAACGTCCTGACTTTC.